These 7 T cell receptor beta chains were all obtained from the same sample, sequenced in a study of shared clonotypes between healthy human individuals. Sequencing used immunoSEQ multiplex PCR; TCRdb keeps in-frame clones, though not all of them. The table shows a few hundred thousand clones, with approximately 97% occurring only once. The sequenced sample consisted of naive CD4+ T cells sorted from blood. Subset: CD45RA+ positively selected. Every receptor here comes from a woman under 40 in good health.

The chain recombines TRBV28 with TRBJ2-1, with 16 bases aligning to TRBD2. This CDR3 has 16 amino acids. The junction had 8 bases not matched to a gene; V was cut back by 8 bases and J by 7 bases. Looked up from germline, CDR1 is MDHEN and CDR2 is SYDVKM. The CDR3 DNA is TGTGCCAGCCGGGGACTAGCGGGAGGGCTTTATAATGAGCAGTTCTTC. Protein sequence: CASRGLAGGLYNEQFF. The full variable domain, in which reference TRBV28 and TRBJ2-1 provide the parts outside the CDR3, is DVKVTQSSRYLVKRTGEKVFLECVQDMDHENMFWYRQDPGLGLRLIYFSYDVKMKEKGDIPEGYSVSREKKERFSLILESASTNQTSMYLCASRGLAGGLYNEQFFGPGTRLTVL.

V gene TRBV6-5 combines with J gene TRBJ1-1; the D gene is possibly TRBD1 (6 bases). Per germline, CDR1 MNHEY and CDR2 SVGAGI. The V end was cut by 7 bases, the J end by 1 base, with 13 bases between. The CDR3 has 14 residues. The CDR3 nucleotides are TGTGCCAGCAAACAGGACAGACGGAACACTGAAGCTTTCTTT. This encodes CASKQDRRNTEAFF.

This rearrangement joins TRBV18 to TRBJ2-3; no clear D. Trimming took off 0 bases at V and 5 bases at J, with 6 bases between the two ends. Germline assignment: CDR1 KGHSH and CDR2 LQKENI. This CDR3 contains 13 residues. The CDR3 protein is CASSPPTLDTQYF. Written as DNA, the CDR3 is TGTGCCAGCTCACCACCGACGCTAGATACGCAGTATTTT. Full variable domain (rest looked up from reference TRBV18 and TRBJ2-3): NAGVMQNPRHLVRRRGQEARLRCSPMKGHSHVYWYRQLPEEGLKFMVYLQKENIIDESGMPKERFSAEFPKEGPSILRIQQVVRGDSAAYFCASSPPTLDTQYFGPGTRLTVL.

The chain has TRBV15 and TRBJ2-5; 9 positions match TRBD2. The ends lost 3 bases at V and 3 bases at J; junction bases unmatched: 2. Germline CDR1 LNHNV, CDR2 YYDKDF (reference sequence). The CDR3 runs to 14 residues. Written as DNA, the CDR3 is TGTGCCACCAGCAGGACTAGCGGTAAAGAGACCCAGTACTTC. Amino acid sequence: CATSRTSGKETQYF. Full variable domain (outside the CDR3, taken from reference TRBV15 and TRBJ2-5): DAMVIQNPRYQVTQFGKPVTLSCSQTLNHNVMYWYQQKSSQAPKLLFHYYDKDFNNEADTPDNFQSRRPNTSFCFLDIRSPGLGDTAMYLCATSRTSGKETQYFGPGTRLLVL.

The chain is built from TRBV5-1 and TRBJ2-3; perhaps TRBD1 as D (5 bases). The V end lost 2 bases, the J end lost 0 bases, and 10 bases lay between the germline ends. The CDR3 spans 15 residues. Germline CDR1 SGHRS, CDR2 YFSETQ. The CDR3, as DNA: TGCGCCAGCAGCTTACAGGCTTCTAGCACAGATACGCAGTATTTT. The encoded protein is CASSLQASSTDTQYF.

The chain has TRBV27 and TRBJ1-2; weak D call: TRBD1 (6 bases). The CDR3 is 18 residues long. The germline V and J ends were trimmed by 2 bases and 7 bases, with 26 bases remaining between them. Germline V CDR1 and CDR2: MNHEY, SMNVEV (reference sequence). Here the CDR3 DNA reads TGTGCCAGCAGTTTACCCGATACCCCGGGGGGGGGCCTGTGTGGCTACACCTTC. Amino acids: CASSLPDTPGGGLCGYTF.

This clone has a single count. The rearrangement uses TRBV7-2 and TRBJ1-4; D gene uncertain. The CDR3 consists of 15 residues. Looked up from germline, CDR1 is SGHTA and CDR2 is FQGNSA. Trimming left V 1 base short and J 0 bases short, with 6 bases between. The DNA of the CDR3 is TGTGCCAGCAGCTTAGGAACCGCAACTAATGAAAAACTGTTTTTT. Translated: CASSLGTATNEKLFF.